Each of the 25 T cell receptor beta chains below was sequenced from the same sample in a study of massively parallel sequencing of T cell beta chains (dated by TCRdb to the late 2000s). Library method: 5' RACE. Sequencing was performed on an Illumina Genome Analyzer II. TCRdb handled the public reads itself, with Q25 trimming in fastp and clone calling in MiXCR, and kept productive beta chains. CDR3 protein duplicates are merged, each entry listing the most common genes and DNA. The sample contains about 4,400 distinct CDR3 sequences, over 30% of them found a single time. The ten largest clones take up about 3% of the sample. Sequenced input: commercial RNA from peripheral blood pooled from many donors. The receptors were gathered from a pool of human donors in good health; the sample was commercial RNA pooled from many donors.

The DNA for the CDR3 is TGCGCCAGGGGGAGTTCGGCCTACGAGCAGTACTTC. Translating it yields CARGSSAYEQYF. The chain has TRBV5-1 and TRBJ2-7; maybe TRBD2 (5 bases). Germline values: CDR1 SGHRS, CDR2 YFSETQ. Trimming stripped 8 bases from V and 2 bases from J, with 11 bases between. This CDR3 contains 12 residues. Filled out from reference TRBV5-1 and TRBJ2-7, the complete variable domain reads KAGVTQTPRYLIKTRGQQVTLSCSPISGHRSVSWYQQTPGQGLQFLFEYFSETQRNKGNFPGRFSGRQFSNSRSEMNVSTLELGDSALYLCARGSSAYEQYFGPGTRLTVT.

This clonotype was detected once. The gene calls are TRBV5-1 and TRBJ2-1; D gene ambiguous. CDR1 is SGHRS, CDR2 YFSETQ, per germline. Trimming cost V 0 bases and J 6 bases, with 13 bases left between them. CDR3 length: 15 amino acids. The DNA for the CDR3 is TGCGCCAGCAGCTTGGGGCTGGGTTGGGGCAATGAGCAGTTCTTC. This encodes CASSLGLGWGNEQFF.

V is TRBV29-1 and J is TRBJ2-7; TRBD2 agrees at 9 bases. Germline loops: CDR1 SQVTM, CDR2 ANQGSEA. The CDR3 is 11 residues long. The V segment lost 7 bases and the J segment 2 bases; nucleotides outside the gene matches: 0. DNA of the CDR3: TGCAGCGCTAGCGGGGCCTACGAGCAGTACTTC. Translated: CSASGAYEQYF.

With regard to this clonotype: A much larger clone differs from this one at a single base, so this may be a read error. This CDR3 fails to terminate in the conserved phenylalanine or tryptophan, so it likely reflects a read error. J is TRBJ1-2 and V is TRBV19; no reliable D call. V was trimmed by 2 bases and J by 2 bases, leaving 6 bases between them. The CDR3 spans 13 residues. In germline, CDR1 is LNHDA, CDR2 SQIVND (reference sequence). CDR3 coding DNA: TGTGCCAGTAGTATATTCGGGAACTATGGCTACACCTAC. It specifies CASSIFGNYGYTY.

CDR3: CSAARDGYTF. CDR3 DNA: TGCAGTGCTGCCCGGGACGGGTACACCTTC. The V call is TRBV20-1, the J call TRBJ1-2, with D perhaps TRBD1 (5 bases). CDR1 and CDR2 (germline): DFQATT, SNEGSKA (reference sequence). V was trimmed by 5 bases and J by 11 bases, leaving 12 bases between them. The CDR3 consists of 10 residues.

V usage is TRBV5-1 and J usage is TRBJ2-2; tentative D call: TRBD1 (6 bases). CDR3 length: 14 amino acids. Per germline, CDR1 SGHRS and CDR2 YFSETQ. V lost 3 bases to trimming and J lost 5 bases, with 11 bases between them. This CDR3 reads CASSSRGSTGELFF. In DNA, the CDR3 is TGCGCCAGCAGCTCGAGGGGGTCGACCGGGGAGCTGTTTTTT. Variable domain in full (rest from reference TRBV5-1 and TRBJ2-2): KAGVTQTPRYLIKTRGQQVTLSCSPISGHRSVSWYQQTPGQGLQFLFEYFSETQRNKGNFPGRFSGRQFSNSRSEMNVSTLELGDSALYLCASSSRGSTGELFFGEGSRLTVL.

V gene TRBV12-3 or TRBV12-4 combines with J gene TRBJ1-1; D unclear. The CDR3 runs to 14 residues. V lost 1 base and J 1 base, leaving 7 bases between the germline ends. In DNA form, the CDR3 reads TGTGCCAGCAGTTTAGGGGTAAAGAACACTGAAGCTTTCTTT. Translated: CASSLGVKNTEAFF.

This clonotype was found once. V gene TRBV5-1 combines with J gene TRBJ2-5, with D hard to call. Deletions cut 4 bases from V and 1 base from J, with 14 bases between. The CDR3 covers 15 residues. Germline V gene sequence: CDR1 SGHRS, CDR2 YFSETQ. Here the CDR3 DNA reads TGCGCCAGCAGCATAGCCCCGTGGGTCCAAGAGACCCAGTACTTC. Its translation is CASSIAPWVQETQYF.

In its sample, this clonotype was seen a few times. The chain is built from TRBV7-3 and TRBJ2-7; 7 bases fit TRBD1. CDR3 size: 15 residues. The germline gives CDR1 SGHTA, CDR2 FQGTGA. V shed 1 base, J shed 4 bases, and the junction held 7 bases outside the gene matches. This chain's CDR3 is CASSLIGGAVYEQYF. CDR3 nucleotide sequence: TGTGCCAGCAGCTTAATAGGGGGCGCAGTATACGAGCAGTACTTC.

A few counts support this clonotype. The chain carries TRBV18 and TRBJ2-1; D is perhaps TRBD1 (5 bases). Germline V gene sequence: CDR1 KGHSH, CDR2 LQKENI. With 3 bases removed from V and 7 bases from J, the gap between germline ends came to 10 bases. CDR3 size: 13 residues. The CDR3 DNA is TGTGCCAGCTCACCTGGACCAGGGAATGAGCAGTTCTTC. Its translation: CASSPGPGNEQFF.

The genes are TRBV7-6 and TRBJ1-5; no definite D call. Germline-derived CDR1 and CDR2 are SGHVS and FNYEAQ. Deletions cut 3 bases from V and 3 bases from J, with 9 bases between. This CDR3 contains 14 residues. This CDR3 reads CASSLREDNQPQHF. Written as DNA, the CDR3 is TGTGCCAGCAGCTTGCGGGAGGACAATCAGCCCCAGCATTTT. Together with reference TRBV7-6 and TRBJ1-5, the CDR3 gives the full variable domain: GAGVSQSPRYKVTKRGQDVALRCDPISGHVSLYWYRQALGQGPEFLTYFNYEAQQDKSGLPNDRFSAERPEGSISTLTIQRTEQRDSAMYRCASSLREDNQPQHFGDGTRLSIL.

The chain carries TRBV20-1 and TRBJ1-1, with 9 bases that match TRBD1. Germline values: CDR1 DFQATT, CDR2 SNEGSKA (reference sequence). This CDR3 spans 13 amino acids. V was pared by 4 bases and J by 3 bases, with 3 bases of the junction left unmatched. The CDR3 is CSAMDRGYTEAFF. CDR3 bases: TGCAGTGCTATGGACAGGGGTTACACTGAAGCTTTCTTT.

V and J are TRBV9 and TRBJ2-5, with 8 bases matching TRBD2. This CDR3 region has 14 residues. Trimming cost V 3 bases and J 4 bases; bases outside gene matches: 5. Germline V lookup: CDR1 SGDLS, CDR2 YYNGEE. The CDR3 region has the DNA TGTGCCAGCAGCGCCGGGGGGGCCAGAGAGACCCAGTACTTC. Translating it yields CASSAGGARETQYF.

This clonotype appeared once. The chain recombines TRBV20-1 with TRBJ1-1; 7 bases fit TRBD1. This CDR3 has 15 residues. J lost 0 bases, V lost 2 bases, and 6 bases had no gene match. Germline V lookup: CDR1 DFQATT, CDR2 SNEGSKA (reference sequence). The CDR3 coding sequence is TGCAGTGCTAGAAGAGGGACAGAAATGAACACTGAAGCTTTCTTT. Protein: CSARRGTEMNTEAFF.

This clonotype was detected a few times. The gene calls are TRBV14 and TRBJ1-2; 8 bases line up with TRBD1. The CDR3 is 14 residues long. Germline-derived CDR1 and CDR2 are SGHDN and FVKESK. The ends lost 1 base at V and 9 bases at J; junction bases unmatched: 7. In DNA, the CDR3 is TGTGCCAGCAGCCAAGGGGAAAGGACAGGGAGCTACACCTTC. Amino acids: CASSQGERTGSYTF. Variable domain in full (rest from reference TRBV14 and TRBJ1-2): EAGVTQFPSHSVIEKGQTVTLRCDPISGHDNLYWYRRVMGKEIKFLLHFVKESKQDESGMPNNRFLAERTGGTYSTLKVQPAELEDSGVYFCASSQGERTGSYTFGSGTRLTVV.

This sequence joins TRBV5-1 and TRBJ2-1; D ambiguous. V dropped 0 bases and J dropped 6 bases, with 4 bases sitting between them. There are 12 residues in the CDR3. Germline assignment: CDR1 SGHRS and CDR2 YFSETQ. CDR3 DNA: TGCGCCAGCAGCTTGGTATCCAATGAGCAGTTCTTC. It encodes CASSLVSNEQFF.

J is TRBJ2-5 and V is TRBV19; D unclear. The V gene lost 6 bases and the J gene lost 6 bases, with 14 bases spanning the gap. The CDR3 has 13 residues. The germline V gene has CDR1 LNHDA and CDR2 SQIVND (reference sequence). The CDR3 protein is CASRYAVRKTQYF. The CDR3 DNA reads TGTGCCAGTAGGTACGCCGTGCGAAAGACCCAGTACTTC.

V gene TRBV24-1 combines with J gene TRBJ1-4, with D tentatively TRBD1 (5 bases). Germline CDR1 KGHDR, CDR2 SFDVKD. Trimming removed 7 bases at V and 3 bases at J, with 11 bases between. CDR3 length: 14 residues. The CDR3 region has the DNA TGTGCCACCAGCAGACAGAAAGCTAATGAAAAACTGTTTTTT. This gives the protein CATSRQKANEKLFF.

This clonotype was found a few times. J is TRBJ1-3 and V is TRBV7-6; no definite D call. V was trimmed by 3 bases and J by 3 bases, leaving 6 bases between them. This CDR3 spans 13 amino acids. Germline V gene data show CDR1 as SGHVS and CDR2 as FNYEAQ. DNA of the CDR3: TGTGCCAGCAGCTTCACGGGTGGAAACACCATATATTTT. Translating it yields CASSFTGGNTIYF. Combining the CDR3 with reference TRBV7-6 and TRBJ1-3 gives the whole variable domain GAGVSQSPRYKVTKRGQDVALRCDPISGHVSLYWYRQALGQGPEFLTYFNYEAQQDKSGLPNDRFSAERPEGSISTLTIQRTEQRDSAMYRCASSFTGGNTIYFGEGSWLTVV.

The rearrangement links TRBV6-1 to TRBJ2-2; TRBD2 might be the D (5 bases). Germline V lookup: CDR1 MNHNS, CDR2 SASEGT. The CDR3 totals 14 residues. V was trimmed by 6 bases and J by 5 bases, leaving 13 bases between them. CDR3: CASRLETGTGELFF. The CDR3 DNA reads TGTGCCAGCAGACTCGAAACGGGAACCGGGGAGCTGTTTTTT.

This clonotype was seen a single time. The V call is TRBV5-4, the J call TRBJ2-7; D uncertain. The V and J ends lost 1 base and 2 bases respectively, with 13 bases between them. The CDR3 has 15 residues. CDR1 and CDR2 (germline): SGHNT, YYREEE (reference sequence). Here the CDR3 reads CASSLRDSSTYEQYF. CDR3 bases: TGTGCCAGCAGCTTGCGCGACTCTTCCACCTACGAGCAGTACTTC.

This clonotype is medium-sized (0.01 to 0.1%) in the sample. The chain recombines TRBV10-3 with TRBJ2-1; the D gene is possibly TRBD2 (7 bases). Germline V CDR1 and CDR2: ENHRY, SYGVKD. Between the trimmed V and J ends, which lost 7 bases and 6 bases, there was a span of 13 bases. This CDR3 comprises 13 residues. The CDR3 spells CAIKGGESNEQFF. In DNA form, the CDR3 reads TGTGCCATCAAGGGGGGGGAGAGCAATGAGCAGTTCTTC.

CDR3 in DNA: TGTGCCAGCAGTCCTACTAGTAGCACAGATACGCAGTATTTT. It is translated as CASSPTSSTDTQYF. V gene TRBV6-4 combines with J gene TRBJ2-3, with D maybe TRBD2 (5 bases). Between the trimmed V and J ends, which lost 5 bases and 0 bases, there was a span of 9 bases. The CDR3 totals 14 residues. CDR1 MRHNA and CDR2 SNTAGT come from the germline V gene.

Details on this clonotype: Relative to the germline gene, one junction end is altered; a read error may explain this. This chain joins TRBV28 and TRBJ2-7; 7 bases map to TRBD2. CDR3 length: 11 residues. Looked up from germline, CDR1 is MDHEN and CDR2 is SYDVKM. CDR3 DNA: TGTGCCAGCAGTTACCTAGCGGCCCCCGAATTC. Amino acids: CASSYLAAPEF.

This clonotype was detected only a few times. The chain has TRBV5-1 and TRBJ1-6, with D uncertain. CDR1 and CDR2 from the germline V gene are SGHRS and YFSETQ. The CDR3 is 14 residues long. V lost 0 bases to trimming and J lost 8 bases, with 9 bases between them. CDR3 amino acids: CASSLGQDYSPLHF. The DNA of the CDR3 is TGCGCCAGCAGCTTGGGGCAGGATTATTCACCCCTCCACTTT.